This TCR beta chain stems from a study of post-analysis software for immune sequencing data. Study-wide results and limits: Elevated frequency relative to controls characterized several TRBV segments in patients, TRBV5-6, TRBV5-1 and TRBV20-1 among them. F measure showed strong co-clustering of same-batch samples. Compared against controls, patients with multiple sclerosis displayed significantly lower normalized Chao1 diversity.

Unique molecular identifiers were built into the TCR beta cDNA libraries. There were 1 to 10 million T cells, and around 500,000 cDNA molecules came from them. TCRdb used MiXCR to reprocess the PCR reads, holding one entry per CDR3 protein. The repertoire holds some 890,000 distinct CDR3 sequences, with approximately 53% as singletons. With regard to this clonotype: Its cognate antigen is unknown.

CDR1 is MGHRA, CDR2 YSYEKL, per germline. V lost 0 bases and J 2 bases, leaving 7 bases between the germline ends. The CDR3 runs 14 residues. The sample taken for sequencing was blood. This chain links TRBV4-1 with TRBJ1-2; a possible D gene is TRBD1 (5 bases). The sequence was collected from a girl under 18 with multiple sclerosis. CDR3 region: CASSQEGHNYGYTF. The DNA of the CDR3 is TGCGCCAGCAGCCAAGAGGGGCACAACTATGGCTACACCTTC.